A selection of T cell receptor beta chains follows, all from one sample in a study of shared T cell receptors in the human thymus. The method was immunoSEQ multiplex PCR; TCRdb's version includes in-frame clones alone and lacks a portion of them. The data contain a few hundred thousand clones, approximately 95% of them seen just once; the ten biggest clones take up 0.02%. The sample was thymocytes. These receptors originate from a human donor. Each CDR3 is given with its conserved first and last residue. D genes are given only for firm matches. Clone size is given for some rows only: seen once, a few or many times, or a class if the clone is expanded.

NA	TRBD2	TRBV5-4	TRBJ2-3	16	CASSGGLAGVSGTQYF	TGTGCCAGCAGCGGTGGACTAGCGGGAGTGTCTGGTACGCAGTATTTT
NA	NA	TRBV11-1	TRBJ2-1	16	CASRSPGRPPYNEQFF	TGTGCCAGCAGATCCCCAGGCCGGCCCCCCTACAATGAGCAGTTCTTC
NA	TRBD2	TRBV28	TRBJ2-7	16	CASIWGGRANTGEQYF	TGTGCCAGCATCTGGGGCGGGAGGGCCAACACGGGGGAGCAGTACTTC
NA	NA	TRBV18	TRBJ2-2	12	CASSRSPGELFF	TGTGCCAGCTCACGAAGCCCCGGGGAGCTGTTTTTT
NA	NA	TRBV6-1	TRBJ2-5	15	CASSVCRGEQETQYF	TGTGCCAGCAGTGTGTGTAGGGGGGAGCAAGAGACCCAGTACTTC
NA	NA	TRBV5-5	TRBJ1-3	16	CASSLTGRFSGNTIYF	TGTGCCAGCAGCTTGACAGGGCGGTTCTCTGGAAACACCATATATTTT
NA	TRBD1	TRBV2	TRBJ1-5	14	CASRRWAGGQPQHF	TGTGCCAGCAGGCGGTGGGCAGGGGGTCAGCCCCAGCATTTT
once	NA	TRBV19	TRBJ1-1	11	CASKGNTEAFF	TGTGCCAGCAAGGGGAACACTGAAGCTTTCTTT
NA	TRBD1	TRBV7-8	TRBJ1-1	16	CASSLGSARGLTEAFF	TGTGCCAGCAGCTTAGGGTCCGCCAGGGGGCTAACTGAAGCTTTCTTT
NA	NA	TRBV6-1	TRBJ2-7	14	CASRLGEGSYEQYF	TGTGCCAGCCGGTTGGGAGAGGGCTCCTACGAGCAGTACTTC
NA	TRBD2	TRBV11-3	TRBJ2-2	16	CASSPWTSGRTGELFF	TGTGCCAGCAGCCCATGGACTAGCGGGAGAACCGGGGAGCTGTTTTTT
once	TRBD2	TRBV27	TRBJ2-7	13	CASTPKREGEQYF	TGTGCCAGCACCCCGAAGCGGGAGGGGGAGCAGTACTTC
NA	NA	TRBV14	TRBJ1-1	15	CASSQETVIGAEAFF	TGTGCCAGCAGCCAAGAAACCGTCATCGGGGCTGAAGCTTTCTTT
NA	NA	TRBV6-6	TRBJ1-1	11	CASSYPGRAFF	TGTGCCAGCAGTTACCCAGGGAGAGCTTTCTTT
NA	TRBD2	TRBV28	TRBJ2-3	15	CASSFSLAATDTQYF	TGTGCCAGCAGTTTTAGTCTAGCGGCCACAGATACGCAGTATTTT
NA	NA	TRBV5-1	TRBJ1-2	17	CASSSDKPGPTKDGYTF	TGCGCCAGCAGCTCGGACAAACCGGGACCGACAAAGGATGGCTACACCTTC
NA	NA	TRBV6-1	TRBJ1-5	14	CASSTGHPNQPQHF	TGTGCCAGCAGCACAGGTCACCCAAATCAGCCCCAGCATTTT
NA	NA	TRBV5-1	TRBJ2-3	13	CASSSTGADTQYF	TGCGCCAGCAGCTCGACAGGAGCTGATACGCAGTATTTT
NA	NA	TRBV15	TRBJ2-5	17	CATSRDIWLATQETQYF	TGTGCCACCAGCAGAGATATATGGCTAGCGACTCAAGAGACCCAGTACTTC
NA	NA	TRBV5-1	TRBJ1-3	15	CASSLVAGTGNTIYF	TGCGCCAGCAGCTTGGTGGCCGGGACTGGAAACACCATATATTTT
NA	NA	TRBV9	TRBJ2-7	15	CASSVAARDTYEQYF	TGTGCCAGCAGCGTAGCGGCCAGGGATACCTACGAGCAGTACTTC
NA	NA	TRBV9	TRBJ2-3	16	CASSANRRRNTDTQYF	TGTGCCAGCAGCGCGAACCGGAGACGTAACACAGATACGCAGTATTTT
NA	NA	TRBV9	TRBJ1-1	13	CASSVGVATEAFF	TGTGCCAGCAGCGTTGGGGTTGCCACTGAAGCTTTCTTT
NA	NA	TRBV5-4	TRBJ1-4	15	CASSSRDATNEKLFF	TGTGCCAGCAGCTCCAGGGATGCAACTAATGAAAAACTGTTTTTT
NA	TRBD1	TRBV4-3	TRBJ2-1	14	CASSPRGQINEQFF	TGCGCCAGCAGCCCCCGGGGACAGATCAATGAGCAGTTCTTC
few	NA	TRBV2	TRBJ1-2	14	CASTAPGTLGGYTF	TGTGCCAGCACAGCACCCGGGACACTGGGAGGCTACACCTTC
NA	NA	TRBV28	TRBJ1-1	12	CASSLWQGEAFF	TGTGCCAGCAGTTTATGGCAGGGAGAAGCTTTCTTT
NA	TRBD2	TRBV7-8	TRBJ2-4	18	CASSLAGRESAAKNIQYF	TGTGCCAGCAGCTTAGCGGGGCGGGAGAGCGCGGCCAAAAACATTCAGTACTTC
NA	NA	TRBV25-1	TRBJ1-2	15	CASLSGRGHNYGYTF	TGTGCCAGCCTCTCCGGCAGGGGCCATAACTATGGCTACACCTTC
NA	NA	TRBV27	TRBJ1-5	15	CASSLSRQRGQPQHF	TGTGCCAGCAGTTTATCCCGACAGCGGGGGCAGCCCCAGCATTTT
NA	NA	TRBV28	TRBJ1-4	14	CASSLSDSVEKLFF	TGTGCCAGCAGTTTAAGTGACAGTGTTGAAAAACTGTTTTTT
NA	NA	TRBV11-3	TRBJ2-1	14	CASSPKGGGNEQFF	TGTGCCAGCAGCCCCAAGGGGGGTGGGAATGAGCAGTTCTTC
NA	NA	TRBV27	TRBJ2-1	15	CASSVREVSSNEQFF	TGTGCCAGCAGTGTAAGAGAAGTGTCCTCCAATGAGCAGTTCTTC
NA	NA	TRBV4-2	TRBJ1-3	17	CASSQERPRNSGNTIYF	TGTGCCAGCAGCCAAGAGAGGCCACGCAACTCTGGAAACACCATATATTTT
NA	NA	TRBV7-9	TRBJ2-1	14	CASSLTGTYNEQFF	TGTGCCAGCAGCTTAACCGGGACCTACAATGAGCAGTTCTTC
NA	NA	TRBV6-4	TRBJ2-1	16	CASISPGQPEYNEQFF	TGTGCCAGCATTTCCCCCGGACAGCCGGAGTACAATGAGCAGTTCTTC
once	TRBD2	TRBV5-6	TRBJ2-1	15	CASRPRDYRRYEQFF	TGTGCCAGCCGCCCCCGGGACTACCGAAGGTATGAGCAGTTCTTC
NA	NA	TRBV4-1	TRBJ2-7	15	CASSQDLGGRNEQYF	TGCGCCAGCAGCCAAGATCTGGGGGGCCGTAACGAGCAGTACTTC
NA	TRBD1	TRBV4-2	TRBJ2-7	16	CASSQGTGPKGYEQYF	TGTGCCAGCAGCCAGGGGACAGGGCCTAAAGGCTACGAGCAGTACTTC
NA	NA	TRBV9	TRBJ2-1	13	CASSGNQNNEQFF	TGTGCCAGCAGCGGGAATCAGAACAATGAGCAGTTCTTC
NA	TRBD1	TRBV9	TRBJ2-5	15	CASSRDRGLRETQYF	TGTGCCAGCAGCCGGGACAGGGGGCTTAGGGAGACCCAGTACTTC
NA	NA	TRBV7-2	TRBJ1-2	13	CASTPESYYGYTF	TGTGCCAGCACTCCGGAGAGCTACTATGGCTACACCTTC